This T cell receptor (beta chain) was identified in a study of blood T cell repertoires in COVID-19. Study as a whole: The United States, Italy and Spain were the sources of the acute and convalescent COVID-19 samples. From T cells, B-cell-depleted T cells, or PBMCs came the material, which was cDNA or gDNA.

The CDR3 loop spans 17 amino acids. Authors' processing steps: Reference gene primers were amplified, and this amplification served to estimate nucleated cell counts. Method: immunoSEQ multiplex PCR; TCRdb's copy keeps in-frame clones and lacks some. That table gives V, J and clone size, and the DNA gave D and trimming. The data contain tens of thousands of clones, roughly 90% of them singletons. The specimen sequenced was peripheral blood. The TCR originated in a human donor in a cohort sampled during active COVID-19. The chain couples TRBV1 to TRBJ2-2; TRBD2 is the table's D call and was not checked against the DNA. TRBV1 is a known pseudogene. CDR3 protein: CTSSQVGGEGRTGELFF. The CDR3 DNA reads TGCACCAGCAGCCAAGTCGGTGGGGAGGGCCGAACCGGGGAGCTGTTTTTT.